Following are 5 T cell receptor beta chains from one sample sequenced in a study of T cell responses to AZD1222 COVID-19 vaccine. Here immunoSEQ multiplex PCR was the method, and the copy in TCRdb shows in-frame clones only, minus some. The table shows around 70,000 clones, with nearly 90% occurring only once. Sample: peripheral blood, taken 28 days after the second AZD1222 dose. These receptor sequences come from an adult who received the AZD1222 COVID-19 vaccine.

The chain uses TRBV7-9 and TRBJ2-7; D gene ambiguous. Germline assignment: CDR1 SEHNR and CDR2 FQNEAQ (reference sequence). The CDR3 sequence is 14 residues long. The V end was cut by 1 base, the J end by 3 bases, with 10 bases between. This CDR3 reads CASSLESMGYEQYF. The CDR3 coding sequence is TGTGCCAGCAGCTTAGAATCAATGGGCTACGAGCAGTACTTC.

The chain couples TRBV9 to TRBJ1-4, with D perhaps matching TRBD1 (6 bases). V was shortened by 0 bases and J by 8 bases, with 17 bases between the two germline ends. CDR3 length: 16 amino acids. Germline V lookup: CDR1 SGDLS, CDR2 YYNGEE. The CDR3 region is CASSVGKRQAEEKLFF. As DNA, the CDR3 is TGTGCCAGCAGCGTAGGGAAACGACAGGCGGAAGAAAAACTGTTTTTT. The full variable domain, completed using reference TRBV9 and TRBJ1-4, is DSGVTQTPKHLITATGQRVTLRCSPRSGDLSVYWYQQSLDQGLQFLIQYYNGEERAKGNILERFSAQQFPDLHSELNLSSLELGDSALYFCASSVGKRQAEEKLFFGSGTQLSVL.

This clone was counted a few times. This chain joins TRBV6-5 and TRBJ2-2, with D hard to call. The CDR3 has 15 amino acids. The germline V gene encodes CDR1 MNHEY and CDR2 SVGAGI. V was cut by 4 bases and J by 4 bases, with 13 bases left in between. CDR3 protein: CASSLRISLTGELFF. In DNA form, the CDR3 reads TGTGCCAGCAGTTTAAGGATTTCTCTCACCGGGGAGCTGTTTTTT.

The CDR3 DNA is TGTGCCTGGAGTGTGGGTCGGTTATCCGCCGGGGAGCTGTTTTTT. It is translated as CAWSVGRLSAGELFF. This sequence joins TRBV30 and TRBJ2-2; D not certain. Germline CDR1 is GTSNPN and CDR2 is SVGIG (reference sequence). The CDR3 consists of 15 residues. Trimming took off 0 bases at V and 6 bases at J, with 14 bases between the two ends. Variable domain in full (rest from reference TRBV30 and TRBJ2-2): SQTIHQWPATLVQPVGSPLSLECTVEGTSNPNLYWYRQAAGRGLQLLFYSVGIGQISSEVPQNLSASRPQDRQFILSSKKLLLSDSGFYLCAWSVGRLSAGELFFGEGSRLTVL.

The rearrangement links TRBV6-1 to TRBJ2-7, with D perhaps TRBD2 (6 bases). CDR1 and CDR2 (germline): MNHNS, SASEGT. Trimming removed 1 base at V and 0 bases at J, with 10 bases between. This CDR3 region has 15 residues. CDR3 protein: CASSEDRGSSYEQYF. CDR3 sequence (DNA): TGTGCCAGCAGTGAAGACCGGGGGAGCTCCTACGAGCAGTACTTC.